One T cell receptor beta chain is described in this entry. Its antigen is unidentified. Primers for the PCR totalled 60 Vbeta and 13 Jbeta. Some clones are missing from TCRdb's copy, which holds only in-frame ones; the method was immunoSEQ multiplex PCR. The sample contains about 110,000 clones, around 80% of which appear only once. This entry belongs to a study of cytomegalovirus exposure and HLA in healthy donors. The V gene lost 6 bases and the J gene lost 5 bases, with 13 bases spanning the gap. This CDR3 spans 13 amino acids. Germline CDR1 is MNHEY and CDR2 is SVGAGI. Study-level results: Earlier findings revealed that most TCR beta V segments proved productive either about 87% or about 30% of the time. A missense DCLRE1C variant was associated with V- and J-gene trimming of TCR beta chains in a later analysis, and an independent cohort replicated the association. A later analysis linked around 15,000 TCR beta sequences to HLA alleles at 0.05 false discovery rate. There were some V segments, including TRBV6-2 and TRBV6-3, excluded as indistinguishable.

The sequence derives from a woman aged 18-30 years in good health and CMV-seropositive. Sample: PBMCs. The chain combines TRBV6-5 with TRBJ1-1; unclear D gene. CDR3 amino acids: CASSRLRETEAFF. The CDR3 bases are TGTGCCAGCAGCCGATTGAGGGAGACTGAAGCTTTCTTT.